These 29 T cell receptor beta chains came from one sample sequenced in a study of cytomegalovirus exposure and HLA in healthy donors. The protocol was immunoSEQ multiplex PCR, while the TCRdb copy is restricted to in-frame clones and leaves out a portion. The sample shows around 350,000 clones, more than 80% of them seen only once. Material: PBMCs. These receptors all stem from a woman aged 18-35 years in good health and CMV-seronegative.

The V gene is TRBV5-1, the J gene TRBJ2-2, with a weak D call TRBD2 (6 bases). CDR1 is SGHRS, CDR2 YFSETQ, per germline. The CDR3 totals 15 residues. V was clipped by 4 bases and J by 4 bases, with 14 bases between them. The DNA of the CDR3 is TGCGCCAGCAGCCCCATGGGGGGTGGCACCGGGGAGCTGTTTTTT. Protein sequence: CASSPMGGGTGELFF.

V gene TRBV6-1 combines with J gene TRBJ1-3; D is perhaps TRBD1 (6 bases). CDR1 is MNHNS, CDR2 SASEGT, per germline. V lost 4 bases and J lost 1, with 11 bases in between. The CDR3 has 15 amino acids. CDR3 sequence: CASSGRQVSGNTIYF. CDR3 in DNA: TGTGCCAGCAGTGGCCGACAGGTGTCTGGAAACACCATATATTTT.

This chain joins TRBV28 and TRBJ1-3; 8 nucleotides match TRBD1. The germline V gene encodes CDR1 MDHEN and CDR2 SYDVKM. The CDR3 contains 17 residues. The trim removed 2 bases at V and 0 bases at J, leaving 6 bases unmatched. In DNA, the CDR3 is TGTGCCAGCAGTTTACGGGGCACAGGGGGCTCTGGAAACACCATATATTTT. It encodes CASSLRGTGGSGNTIYF.

In this sample, this clone turned up many times. The chain combines TRBV9 with TRBJ2-7; 11 positions match TRBD2. Unmatched junction bases numbered 0, after V lost 0 bases and J lost 1 base. The CDR3 runs to 15 residues. The germline V gene has CDR1 SGDLS and CDR2 YYNGEE. In nucleotides, the CDR3 is TGTGCCAGCAGCGTAGTAGCGGGAGGGTCCTACGAGCAGTACTTC. Amino acid sequence: CASSVVAGGSYEQYF.

The chain uses TRBV9 and TRBJ2-7, with 9 bases aligning to TRBD2. Germline-derived CDR1 and CDR2 are SGDLS and YYNGEE. V lost 3 bases to trimming and J lost 3 bases; unmatched junction nucleotides: 7. The CDR3 loop spans 15 amino acids. CDR3 DNA: TGTGCCAGCAGCGCAGGGACTAGCCCTAGCTACGAGCAGTACTTC. It codes for CASSAGTSPSYEQYF. Full variable domain (outside the CDR3, taken from reference TRBV9 and TRBJ2-7): DSGVTQTPKHLITATGQRVTLRCSPRSGDLSVYWYQQSLDQGLQFLIQYYNGEERAKGNILERFSAQQFPDLHSELNLSSLELGDSALYFCASSAGTSPSYEQYFGPGTRLTVT.

The J gene is TRBJ2-3, the V gene TRBV21-1; the table's TRBD2 call for D was not verified on the DNA. TRBV21-1 is noted as a pseudogene. The CDR3 runs 20 residues. CDR3 coding DNA: TGTGCCAGCAGCCCGCTCACGACCACGACTGTTCATCCGGGCACAGATACGCAGTATTTT. It translates to CASSPLTTTTVHPGTDTQYF.

The rearrangement uses TRBV7-9 and TRBJ2-3; maybe TRBD2 (5 bases). V was shortened by 5 bases and J by 0 bases, with 9 bases between the two germline ends. The CDR3 totals 14 residues. From germline, CDR1 is SEHNR and CDR2 FQNEAQ (reference sequence). CDR3 in amino acids: CASSIGLSTDTQYF. Here the CDR3 DNA reads TGTGCCAGCAGCATTGGACTCAGCACAGATACGCAGTATTTT.

This clone has only a few counts. The V call is TRBV27, the J call TRBJ2-7, with TRBD2 matching over 7 bases. This CDR3 has 18 amino acids. Germline V gene lookup returns CDR1 MNHEY and CDR2 SMNVEV (reference sequence). Trimming at V came to 0 bases and at J to 4 bases, leaving 15 bases not matched to a gene. CDR3 sequence (DNA): TGTGCCAGCAGTTTATCTGGCGGGAGTGGACTTAAACCTTACGAGCAGTACTTC. Protein sequence: CASSLSGGSGLKPYEQYF.

This clone has just one count. The CDR3 DNA sequence: TGTGCCAGCAGCTTCTACAGGGAAGAGGAAGCTTTCTTT. It codes for CASSFYREEEAFF. This chain connects TRBV7-9 to TRBJ1-1; possible D gene TRBD1, 6 bases. The germline gives CDR1 SEHNR, CDR2 FQNEAQ (reference sequence). V was pared by 3 bases and J by 8 bases, with 13 bases between. CDR3 size: 13 residues.

V is TRBV27 and J is TRBJ2-1; D call uncertain. CDR3 length equals 11 residues. Trimming left V 4 bases short and J 8 bases short, with 6 bases between. Germline V lookup: CDR1 MNHEY, CDR2 SMNVEV (reference sequence). CDR3 in DNA: TGTGCCAGCAGTTCTGGCCATGAGCAGTTCTTC. It codes for CASSSGHEQFF.

As for this clone: Different DNA sequences within this sample yield the same CDR3. The chain uses TRBV27 and TRBJ2-7, with 8 bases aligning to TRBD1. Germline CDR1 MNHEY, CDR2 SMNVEV (reference sequence). Trimming cost V 2 bases and J 4 bases; bases outside gene matches: 1. The CDR3 runs 13 residues. The CDR3 nucleotides are TGTGCCAGCAGTTTACGGACAGGGTACGAGCAGTACTTC. This gives the protein CASSLRTGYEQYF.

CDR3 in amino acids: CASSFQGGDGGYTF. The DNA for the CDR3 is TGTGCCAGCAGCTTCCAAGGGGGAGACGGTGGCTACACCTTC. The chain has TRBV7-9 and TRBJ1-2; weak D call: TRBD1 (6 bases). Trimming took off 3 bases at V and 7 bases at J, with 15 bases between the two ends. Germline V gives CDR1 SEHNR, CDR2 FQNEAQ (reference sequence). The CDR3 sequence is 14 residues long.

The chain employs TRBV4-1 and TRBJ2-7; a weak D match, TRBD2 (5 bases). Germline V lookup: CDR1 MGHRA, CDR2 YSYEKL. The CDR3 length is 16 residues. V lost 0 bases and J 11 bases, leaving 23 bases between the germline ends. CDR3 bases: TGCGCCAGCAGCCAAGATCAGACGGACCCCCGAGGGCTGGAGTACTTC. Encoded protein: CASSQDQTDPRGLEYF.

In DNA, the CDR3 is TGTGCCAGCAGCCTGAGTCAGAACACTGAAGCTTTCTTT. This encodes CASSLSQNTEAFF. V gene TRBV11-2 combines with J gene TRBJ1-1; D not resolved. The germline V gene has CDR1 SGHAT and CDR2 FQNNGV. The CDR3 has 13 residues. Trimming removed 5 bases at V and 1 base at J, with 8 bases between. The full variable domain, rest sourced from reference TRBV11-2 and TRBJ1-1, is EAGVAQSPRYKIIEKRQSVAFWCNPISGHATLYWYQQILGQGPKLLIQFQNNGVVDDSQLPKDRFSAERLKGVDSTLKIQPAKLEDSAVYLCASSLSQNTEAFFGQGTRLTVV.

This clone appeared a few times. V gene TRBV28 combines with J gene TRBJ1-2; 9 bases line up with TRBD1. Germline V gene lookup returns CDR1 MDHEN and CDR2 SYDVKM. V was clipped by 6 bases and J by 4 bases; unmatched bases: 15. The CDR3 sequence is 17 residues long. CDR3 DNA: TGTGCCAGCAGCTCGGGACAGGGAGGGGGTTGGGGCTATGGCTACACCTTC. This sequence encodes CASSSGQGGGWGYGYTF.

The chain has TRBV19 and TRBJ1-5; D is possibly TRBD1 (5 bases). Germline lookup yields CDR1 LNHDA and CDR2 SQIVND (reference sequence). The CDR3 has 18 amino acids. V lost 8 bases to trimming and J lost 0 bases, with 23 bases between them. Written as DNA, the CDR3 is TGTGCCAGTGGCCAGGGAGGCCTTACTTTTAATAGCAATCAGCCCCAGCATTTT. Encoded protein: CASGQGGLTFNSNQPQHF. The full variable domain, completed using reference TRBV19 and TRBJ1-5, is DGGITQSPKYLFRKEGQNVTLSCEQNLNHDAMYWYRQDPGQGLRLIYYSQIVNDFQKGDIAEGYSVSREKKESFPLTVTSAQKNPTAFYLCASGQGGLTFNSNQPQHFGDGTRLSIL.

In this sample, this clone turned up a few times. The rearrangement links TRBV28 to TRBJ2-3, with 8 bases that match TRBD2. Germline V gene data show CDR1 as MDHEN and CDR2 as SYDVKM. The CDR3 extends over 13 amino acids. V dropped 5 bases and J dropped 4; count of bases not matched to a gene: 2. CDR3 amino acids: CASSPGGADTQYF. As DNA, the CDR3 is TGTGCCAGCAGTCCGGGGGGGGCAGATACGCAGTATTTT.

This clone occurred a few times. The chain recombines TRBV4-1 with TRBJ1-5; D is ambiguous. CDR3 length: 15 residues. The V gene's germline CDR1 is MGHRA and CDR2 YSYEKL. Between the trimmed V and J ends, which lost 0 bases and 6 bases, there was a span of 12 bases. The CDR3 loop is CASSQDTLGGQPQHF. CDR3 sequence (DNA): TGCGCCAGCAGCCAAGATACCCTCGGCGGTCAGCCCCAGCATTTT.

The chain carries TRBV4-1 and TRBJ2-5; 11 nucleotides line up with TRBD2. The CDR3 is 20 residues long. The V gene end was trimmed by 5 bases and the J gene end by 0 bases; junction bases not matched to a gene: 17. CDR1 MGHRA and CDR2 YSYEKL come from the germline V gene. CDR3 sequence (DNA): TGCGCCAGCAGCGTCCTCCCGCTACTAGCGGGGGACAGGTACCAAGAGACCCAGTACTTC. Its translation: CASSVLPLLAGDRYQETQYF.

The chain carries TRBV2 and TRBJ2-5, with D possibly matching TRBD1 (6 bases). Germline V CDR1 and CDR2: SNHLY, FYNNEI. V was cut by 4 bases and J by 2 bases, with 14 bases left in between. The CDR3 has 15 amino acids. The CDR3 nucleotides are TGTGCCAGCAGTGCTGGTGGACAGACGCAAGAGACCCAGTACTTC. Its protein product is CASSAGGQTQETQYF.

The chain has TRBV10-3 and TRBJ2-1, with TRBD1 as a possible D gene (5 bases). V was shortened by 10 bases and J by 9 bases, with 13 bases between the two germline ends. Germline CDR1 is ENHRY and CDR2 is SYGVKD. The CDR3 is 11 amino acids. In DNA form, the CDR3 reads TGTGCCAGCAGGGTTACGGGTGAGCAGTTCTTC. It translates to CASRVTGEQFF.

As DNA, the CDR3 is TGTGCCAGATCGGGACTAGCGGTTACAGATACGCAGTATTTT. It is translated as CARSGLAVTDTQYF. The chain couples TRBV2 to TRBJ2-3; 11 bases line up with TRBD2. Germline values: CDR1 SNHLY, CDR2 FYNNEI. The CDR3 has 14 residues. J was trimmed by 3 bases and V by 9 bases; bases with no gene match: 5.

The chain recombines TRBV30 with TRBJ2-5; D remains ambiguous. V lost 2 bases, J lost 5 bases, and 6 bases lay in between. CDR1 GTSNPN and CDR2 SVGIG come from the germline V gene (reference sequence). This CDR3 comprises 11 residues. CDR3 amino acids: CAWSRWETQYF. DNA for the CDR3: TGTGCCTGGAGTCGGTGGGAGACCCAGTACTTC. The full variable domain, its missing parts supplied by reference TRBV30 and TRBJ2-5, is SQTIHQWPATLVQPVGSPLSLECTVEGTSNPNLYWYRQAAGRGLQLLFYSVGIGQISSEVPQNLSASRPQDRQFILSSKKLLLSDSGFYLCAWSRWETQYFGPGTRLLVL.

This clone came up once. This chain uses TRBV29-1 with TRBJ1-4; TRBD1 matches at 8 bases. This CDR3 region has 16 residues. The V gene's germline CDR1 is SQVTM and CDR2 ANQGSEA. The V segment lost 5 bases and the J segment 7 bases; nucleotides outside the gene matches: 15. CDR3 residues: CSVIQRGQGHSEKLFF. DNA for the CDR3: TGCAGCGTTATACAACGAGGACAGGGACACAGTGAAAAACTGTTTTTT. Full variable domain (missing parts from reference TRBV29-1 and TRBJ1-4): SAVISQKPSRDICQRGTSLTIQCQVDSQVTMMFWYRQQPGQSLTLIATANQGSEATYESGFVIDKFPISRPNLTFSTLTVSNMSPEDSSIYLCSVIQRGQGHSEKLFFGSGTQLSVL.

This clone was recorded only once. This sequence joins TRBV10-3 and TRBJ2-7; TRBD2 is a possible D gene (5 bases). The CDR3 loop spans 13 amino acids. Germline V gives CDR1 ENHRY, CDR2 SYGVKD. V gave up 6 bases and J gave up 7 bases, with 16 bases separating them. Here the CDR3 reads CAISPWGEIEQYF. In DNA, the CDR3 is TGTGCCATCAGCCCTTGGGGAGAAATTGAGCAGTACTTC.

This clone was recorded a few times. V is TRBV27 and J is TRBJ1-6; 7 bases align to TRBD1. V lost 11 bases to trimming and J lost 7 bases; unmatched junction nucleotides: 8. The CDR3 contains 13 residues. The V gene's germline CDR1 is MNHEY and CDR2 SMNVEV (reference sequence). CDR3 in DNA: TGTGCCGCACGGACAGGCAAGAATTCACCCCTCCACTTT. This sequence encodes CAARTGKNSPLHF.

This rearrangement joins TRBV6-1 to TRBJ2-2, with D unclear. The CDR3 runs 15 residues. Trimming took off 7 bases at V and 1 base at J, with 13 bases between the two ends. CDR1 is MNHNS, CDR2 SASEGT, per germline. The CDR3 nucleotides read TGTGCCAGCACCGGCCTACAGCTGAACACCGGGGAGCTGTTTTTT. It is translated as CASTGLQLNTGELFF.

The V call is TRBV6-5, the J call TRBJ1-1; weak D call: TRBD1 (6 bases). Germline loops: CDR1 MNHEY, CDR2 SVGAGI. The CDR3 is 15 residues long. Trimming took off 2 bases at V and 1 base at J, with 11 bases between the two ends. CDR3 amino acids: CASSYGGAQNTEAFF. The DNA for the CDR3 is TGTGCCAGCAGTTACGGGGGGGCACAGAACACTGAAGCTTTCTTT.

This chain uses TRBV9 with TRBJ2-1, with 8 bases fitting TRBD2. Germline V gene sequence: CDR1 SGDLS, CDR2 YYNGEE. The CDR3 has 16 residues. J gave up 0 bases and V 3 bases, and 5 bases lay outside the gene matches. CDR3 region: CASSASGSASYNEQFF. CDR3 in DNA: TGTGCCAGCAGCGCGAGCGGGAGCGCCTCCTACAATGAGCAGTTCTTC.